This TCR beta chain was found in a study of blood T cell repertoires in COVID-19. Across the study: Samples came from the United States, Italy and Spain, spanning acute and convalescent COVID-19. T cells, B-cell-depleted T cells, or PBMCs supplied cDNA or gDNA.

Methods used by the authors: The authors estimated nucleated cell counts from reference gene primer amplification. Sequencing used immunoSEQ multiplex PCR; TCRdb keeps in-frame clones, though not all of them. V, J and clone size derive from that table, while D and trimming were established from the DNA sequence. The table includes about 110,000 clones, about three quarters detected once. About this clone: Germline and junction disagree at one end, which may indicate a read error. This specimen includes other DNA sequences encoding the same CDR3.

The CDR3 spans 14 residues. From germline, CDR1 is MDHEN and CDR2 SYDVKM. Sequenced: peripheral blood. The rearrangement links TRBV28 to TRBJ2-2; TRBD1 matches at 12 bases. The clonotype was recovered from a woman between 40 and 55 years old with acute or convalescent COVID-19. This CDR3 reads CASSPGQGAGELFF. Here the CDR3 DNA reads TGTGCCAGCAGTCCGGGACAGGGGGCCGGGGAGCTATTTTTT.